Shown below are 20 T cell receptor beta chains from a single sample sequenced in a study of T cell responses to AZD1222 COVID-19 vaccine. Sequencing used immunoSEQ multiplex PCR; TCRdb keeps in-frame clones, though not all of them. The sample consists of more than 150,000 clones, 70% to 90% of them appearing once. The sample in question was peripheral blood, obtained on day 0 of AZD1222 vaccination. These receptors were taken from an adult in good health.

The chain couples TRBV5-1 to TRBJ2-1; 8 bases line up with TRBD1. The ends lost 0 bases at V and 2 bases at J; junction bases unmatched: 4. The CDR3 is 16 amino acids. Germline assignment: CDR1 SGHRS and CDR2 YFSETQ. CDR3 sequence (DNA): TGCGCCAGCAGCTTGGCCGCAGGGGGCCCCTACAATGAGCAGTTCTTC. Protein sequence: CASSLAAGGPYNEQFF.

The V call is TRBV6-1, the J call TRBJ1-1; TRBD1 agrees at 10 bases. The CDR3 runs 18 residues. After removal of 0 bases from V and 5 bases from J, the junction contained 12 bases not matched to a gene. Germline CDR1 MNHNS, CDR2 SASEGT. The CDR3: CASSEAFLATGGRTEAFF. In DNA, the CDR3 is TGTGCCAGCAGTGAAGCCTTTCTAGCGACAGGGGGCCGGACTGAAGCTTTCTTT.

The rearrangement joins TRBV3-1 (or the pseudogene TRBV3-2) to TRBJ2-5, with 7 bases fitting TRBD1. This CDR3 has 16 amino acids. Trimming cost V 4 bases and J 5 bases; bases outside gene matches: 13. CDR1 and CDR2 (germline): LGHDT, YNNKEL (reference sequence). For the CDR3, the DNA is TGTGCCAGCAGCCCCCCCACAGGGGCCTTCCGGGAGACCCAGTACTTC. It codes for CASSPPTGAFRETQYF.

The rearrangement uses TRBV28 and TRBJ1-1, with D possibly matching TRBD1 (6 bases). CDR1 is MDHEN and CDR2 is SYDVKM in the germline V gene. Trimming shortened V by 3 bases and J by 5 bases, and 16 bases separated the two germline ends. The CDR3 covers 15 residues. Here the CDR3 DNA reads TGTGCCAGCAGTTTTTCTACAGGGCGGGGGACTGAAGCTTTCTTT. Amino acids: CASSFSTGRGTEAFF.

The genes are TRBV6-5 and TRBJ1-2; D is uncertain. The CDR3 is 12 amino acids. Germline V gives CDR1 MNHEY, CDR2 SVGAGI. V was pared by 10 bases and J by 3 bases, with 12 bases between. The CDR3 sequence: CATGRGDYGYTF. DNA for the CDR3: TGTGCCACCGGACGGGGTGACTATGGCTACACCTTC.

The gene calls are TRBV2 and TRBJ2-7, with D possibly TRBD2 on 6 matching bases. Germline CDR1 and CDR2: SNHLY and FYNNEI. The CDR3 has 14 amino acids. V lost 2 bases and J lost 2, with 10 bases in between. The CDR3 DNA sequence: TGTGCCAGCAGTGAAAGGAGGGGCCCCTACGAGCAGTACTTC. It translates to CASSERRGPYEQYF.

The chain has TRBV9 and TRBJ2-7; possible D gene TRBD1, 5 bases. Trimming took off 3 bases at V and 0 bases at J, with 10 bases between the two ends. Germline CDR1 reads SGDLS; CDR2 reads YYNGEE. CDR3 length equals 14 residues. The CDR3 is CASSAQGPSYEQYF. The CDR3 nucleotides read TGTGCCAGCAGCGCCCAGGGCCCCTCCTACGAGCAGTACTTC. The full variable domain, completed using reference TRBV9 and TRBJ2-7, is DSGVTQTPKHLITATGQRVTLRCSPRSGDLSVYWYQQSLDQGLQFLIQYYNGEERAKGNILERFSAQQFPDLHSELNLSSLELGDSALYFCASSAQGPSYEQYFGPGTRLTVT.

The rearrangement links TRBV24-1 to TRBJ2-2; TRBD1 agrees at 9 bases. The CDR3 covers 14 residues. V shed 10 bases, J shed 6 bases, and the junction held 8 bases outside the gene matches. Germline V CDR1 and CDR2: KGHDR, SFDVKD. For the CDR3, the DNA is TGTGCCACTCAACAGGGGGCTAGGGCCGGGGAGCTGTTTTTT. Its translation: CATQQGARAGELFF.

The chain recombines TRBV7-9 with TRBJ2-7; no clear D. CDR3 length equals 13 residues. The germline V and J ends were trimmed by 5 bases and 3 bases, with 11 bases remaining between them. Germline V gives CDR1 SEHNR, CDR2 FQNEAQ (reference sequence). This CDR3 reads CASSPGFDYEQYF. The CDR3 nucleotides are TGTGCCAGCAGCCCCGGGTTCGACTACGAGCAGTACTTC.

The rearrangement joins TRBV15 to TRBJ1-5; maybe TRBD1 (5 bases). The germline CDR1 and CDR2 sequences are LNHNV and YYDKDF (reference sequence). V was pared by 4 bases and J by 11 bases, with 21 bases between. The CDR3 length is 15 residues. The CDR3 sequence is CATSTGHQSRPTQHF. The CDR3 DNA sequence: TGTGCCACCAGCACCGGACACCAATCTCGGCCAACCCAGCATTTT.

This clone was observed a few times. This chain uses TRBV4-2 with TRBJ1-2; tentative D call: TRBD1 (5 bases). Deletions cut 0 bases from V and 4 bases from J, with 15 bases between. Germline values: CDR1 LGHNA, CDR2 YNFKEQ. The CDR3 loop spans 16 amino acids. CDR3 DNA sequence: TGTGCCAGCAGCCAAGATCAGGGAAGAATCTTCTATGGCTACACCTTC. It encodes CASSQDQGRIFYGYTF.

The CDR3 nucleotides are TGCGCCAGCAGCTTGGTTGGGCAGTTAGGCAATGAGCAGTTCTTC. This translates into CASSLVGQLGNEQFF. This rearrangement joins TRBV5-1 to TRBJ2-1, with D uncertain. The V end was cut by 0 bases, the J end by 6 bases, with 13 bases between. CDR3 length equals 15 residues. Looked up from germline, CDR1 is SGHRS and CDR2 is YFSETQ.

Written as DNA, the CDR3 is TGTGCCAGCAGTCCGTCGGGACGGGGGACCGGGGAGCTGTTTTTT. This gives the protein CASSPSGRGTGELFF. The V call is TRBV28, the J call TRBJ2-2, with D possibly TRBD2 on 6 matching bases. This CDR3 has 15 residues. Germline values: CDR1 MDHEN, CDR2 SYDVKM. With 5 bases removed from V and 5 bases from J, the gap between germline ends came to 15 bases.

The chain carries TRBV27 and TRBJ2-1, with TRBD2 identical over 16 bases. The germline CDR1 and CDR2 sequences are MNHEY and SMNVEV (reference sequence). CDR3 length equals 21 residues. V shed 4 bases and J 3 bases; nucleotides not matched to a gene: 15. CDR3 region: CASSSWQQGTSGRAHYNEQFF. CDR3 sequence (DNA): TGTGCCAGCAGTTCATGGCAGCAGGGGACTAGCGGGAGGGCTCACTACAATGAGCAGTTCTTC.

The CDR3 nucleotides are TGCGCCAGCAGCCCTCGGAACGGAGCCTACAATGAGCAGTTCTTC. Translation gives CASSPRNGAYNEQFF. The chain has TRBV5-1 and TRBJ2-1; D gene unclear. Deletions cut 4 bases from V and 2 bases from J, with 13 bases between. CDR1 and CDR2 (germline): SGHRS, YFSETQ. The CDR3 spans 15 residues.

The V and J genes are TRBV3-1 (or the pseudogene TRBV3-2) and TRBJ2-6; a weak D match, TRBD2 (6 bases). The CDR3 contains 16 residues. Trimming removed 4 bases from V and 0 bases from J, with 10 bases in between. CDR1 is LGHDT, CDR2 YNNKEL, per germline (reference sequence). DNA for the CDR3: TGTGCCAGCAGCCCCGGGGGTTCCTCTGGGGCCAACGTCCTGACTTTC. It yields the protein CASSPGGSSGANVLTF.

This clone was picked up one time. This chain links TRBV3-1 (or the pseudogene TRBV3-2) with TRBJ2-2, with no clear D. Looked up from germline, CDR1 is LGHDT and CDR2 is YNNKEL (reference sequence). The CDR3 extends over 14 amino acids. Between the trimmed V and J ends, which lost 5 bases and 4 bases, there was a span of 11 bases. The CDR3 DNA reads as TGTGCCAGCAGCGAGAACTGGATCACCGGGGAGCTGTTTTTT. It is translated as CASSENWITGELFF.

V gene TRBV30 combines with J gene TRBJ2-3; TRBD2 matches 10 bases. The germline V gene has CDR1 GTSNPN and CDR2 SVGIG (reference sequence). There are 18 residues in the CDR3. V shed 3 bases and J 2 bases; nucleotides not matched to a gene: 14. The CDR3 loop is CAWSRRVAGGLSTDTQYF. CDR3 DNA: TGTGCCTGGAGCCGCCGGGTAGCGGGGGGCTTATCCACAGATACGCAGTATTTT.

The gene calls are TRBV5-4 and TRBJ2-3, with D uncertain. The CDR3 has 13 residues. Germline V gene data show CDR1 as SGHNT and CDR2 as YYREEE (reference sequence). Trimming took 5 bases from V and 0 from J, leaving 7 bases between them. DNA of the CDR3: TGTGCCAGCAGTAAAAGGAGCACAGATACGCAGTATTTT. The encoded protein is CASSKRSTDTQYF.

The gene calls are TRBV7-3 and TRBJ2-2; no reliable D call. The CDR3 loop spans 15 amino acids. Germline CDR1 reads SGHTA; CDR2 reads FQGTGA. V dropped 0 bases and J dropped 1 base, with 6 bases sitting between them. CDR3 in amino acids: CASSLTAMNTGELFF. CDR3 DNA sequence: TGTGCCAGCAGCTTAACAGCGATGAACACCGGGGAGCTGTTTTTT.